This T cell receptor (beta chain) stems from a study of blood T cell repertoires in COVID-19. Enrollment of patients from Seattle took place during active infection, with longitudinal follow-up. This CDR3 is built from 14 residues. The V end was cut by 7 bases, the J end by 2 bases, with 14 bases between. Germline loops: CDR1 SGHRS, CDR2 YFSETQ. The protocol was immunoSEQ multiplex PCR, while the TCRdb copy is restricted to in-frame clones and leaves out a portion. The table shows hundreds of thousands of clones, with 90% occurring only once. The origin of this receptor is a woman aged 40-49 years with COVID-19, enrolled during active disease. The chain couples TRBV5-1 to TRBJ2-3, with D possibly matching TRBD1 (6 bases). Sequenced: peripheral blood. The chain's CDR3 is CASCHQGTTDTQYF. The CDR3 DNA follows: TGCGCCAGCTGCCATCAGGGGACCACAGATACGCAGTATTTT.